These 28 T cell receptor beta chains were sequenced from one sample in a study of blood T cell repertoires in COVID-19. Method: immunoSEQ multiplex PCR; TCRdb's copy keeps in-frame clones and lacks some. In the table there are 200,000 to 250,000 clones, 80% of which are singletons. Sequencing was done on a sample of peripheral blood. The source of these receptors is a woman aged 70 to 79 with acute or convalescent COVID-19.

The chain joins TRBV10-3 to TRBJ2-5; D might be TRBD2 (6 bases). V dropped 4 bases and J dropped 4 bases, with 16 bases sitting between them. The CDR3 length is 15 residues. The V gene's germline CDR1 is ENHRY and CDR2 SYGVKD. The chain's CDR3 is CAISARLVAGETQYF. CDR3 in DNA: TGTGCCATCAGTGCCCGACTAGTTGCCGGAGAGACCCAGTACTTC.

This sequence joins TRBV7-8 and TRBJ2-3; 7 bases match TRBD1. The CDR3 runs 19 residues. V lost 0 bases to trimming and J lost 0 bases; unmatched junction nucleotides: 12. Germline V gene sequence: CDR1 SGHVS, CDR2 FQNEAQ. CDR3 DNA: TGTGCCAGCAGCTTAGCGCTACGGGACAGCTCCAACAGCACAGATACGCAGTATTTT. It encodes CASSLALRDSSNSTDTQYF.

This chain joins TRBV28 and TRBJ2-1; no reliable D call. The germline V gene has CDR1 MDHEN and CDR2 SYDVKM. This CDR3 comprises 14 residues. V lost 5 bases and J lost 2, with 10 bases in between. The CDR3 loop reads CASSARIPYNEQFF. The DNA of the CDR3 is TGTGCCAGCAGTGCTAGAATTCCCTACAATGAGCAGTTCTTC.

The chain links TRBV7-2 to TRBJ1-2; 9 nucleotides match TRBD1. CDR3 length: 12 residues. Per germline, CDR1 SGHTA and CDR2 FQGNSA. The junction had 1 base not matched to a gene; V was cut back by 4 bases and J by 7 bases. The CDR3 region has the DNA TGTGCCAGCAGCTCGACAGGGGGTGGCTACACCTTC. It is translated as CASSSTGGGYTF.

This clone was found once. V usage is TRBV5-5 and J usage is TRBJ2-7; 10 positions agree with TRBD1. This CDR3 has 15 amino acids. The germline V gene encodes CDR1 SGHKS and CDR2 YYEKEE (reference sequence). V was pared by 4 bases and J by 2 bases, with 6 bases of the junction left unmatched. The CDR3 DNA reads TGTGCCAGCAGCCTACGGACAGGGGGACCCTACGAGCAGTACTTC. Protein: CASSLRTGGPYEQYF.

The chain carries TRBV28 and TRBJ1-5; the match to TRBD1 covers 9 bases. Trimming cost V 11 bases and J 7 bases; bases outside gene matches: 6. Looked up from germline, CDR1 is MDHEN and CDR2 is SYDVKM. The CDR3 length is 12 residues. The CDR3 region is CAVQGAPQPQHF. As DNA, the CDR3 is TGTGCCGTACAGGGGGCACCCCAGCCCCAGCATTTT.

The V and J genes are TRBV9 and TRBJ1-2, with D tentatively TRBD1 (6 bases). The V and J ends lost 4 bases and 0 bases respectively, with 10 bases between them. Germline values: CDR1 SGDLS, CDR2 YYNGEE. The length of the CDR3 is 14 residues. In DNA form, the CDR3 reads TGTGCCAGCAGCAAACAGGGCCCTAACTATGGCTACACCTTC. It specifies CASSKQGPNYGYTF.

V usage is TRBV6-5 and J usage is TRBJ1-2, with D possibly matching TRBD1 (6 bases). Germline assignment: CDR1 MNHEY and CDR2 SVGAGI. CDR3 size: 15 residues. Trimming removed 6 bases from V and 7 bases from J, with 21 bases in between. In nucleotides, the CDR3 is TGTGCCAGCAGAAGTAGGGCAGGCCGAGGGGGTGGCTACACCTTC. It encodes CASRSRAGRGGGYTF.

A few counts support this clone. The chain links TRBV25-1 to TRBJ2-3; 7 positions agree with TRBD1. The CDR3 spans 15 residues. V was pared by 4 bases and J by 2 bases, with 6 bases of the junction left unmatched. The germline V gene has CDR1 MGHDK and CDR2 SYGVNS. CDR3 DNA sequence: TGTGCCAGCAGTGCTAACAGGGGAAACACAGATACGCAGTATTTT. As protein: CASSANRGNTDTQYF.

As DNA, the CDR3 is TGTGCCAGCAGTACAACTAGCGCAAACACCGGGGAGCTGTTTTTT. Its protein is CASSTTSANTGELFF. J is TRBJ2-2 and V is TRBV6-5, with 7 bases lining up with TRBD2. The CDR3 consists of 15 residues. V lost 5 bases, J lost 2 bases, and 5 bases stayed unmatched. CDR1 is MNHEY and CDR2 is SVGAGI in the germline V gene.

The genes are TRBV27 and TRBJ1-5, with D possibly TRBD1 on 5 matching bases. CDR1 and CDR2 from the germline V gene are MNHEY and SMNVEV (reference sequence). The V end lost 0 bases, the J end lost 0 bases, and 15 bases lay between the germline ends. The CDR3 loop spans 18 amino acids. This CDR3 is CASSLSTGDLHSNQPQHF. For the CDR3, the DNA is TGTGCCAGCAGTTTATCAACAGGAGATTTGCATAGCAATCAGCCCCAGCATTTT.

The J gene is TRBJ2-1, the V gene TRBV11-2; TRBD2 agrees at 10 bases. V dropped 1 base and J dropped 7; count of bases not matched to a gene: 4. Germline V gene lookup returns CDR1 SGHAT and CDR2 FQNNGV. The CDR3 runs 15 residues. Here the CDR3 reads CASSLVGLADNEQFF. DNA for the CDR3: TGTGCCAGCAGCTTAGTAGGACTAGCGGATAATGAGCAGTTCTTC.

V is TRBV28 and J is TRBJ2-1; 9 bases are shared with TRBD2. This CDR3 has 15 amino acids. V shed 10 bases, J shed 7 bases, and the junction held 14 bases outside the gene matches. Germline V lookup: CDR1 MDHEN, CDR2 SYDVKM. CDR3 residues: CATSRQAGGRNEQFF. The CDR3 bases are TGTGCCACCTCCCGTCAAGCGGGAGGAAGGAATGAGCAGTTCTTC.

The chain uses TRBV19 and TRBJ1-4, with D unclear. V was trimmed by 6 bases and J by 5 bases, leaving 13 bases between them. This CDR3 spans 14 amino acids. CDR1 is LNHDA and CDR2 is SQIVND in the germline V gene (reference sequence). This chain's CDR3 is CASRLRRENEKLFF. The DNA for the CDR3 is TGTGCCAGTAGACTAAGACGGGAGAATGAAAAACTGTTTTTT. Supplemented by reference TRBV19 and TRBJ1-4, the full variable domain reads DGGITQSPKYLFRKEGQNVTLSCEQNLNHDAMYWYRQDPGQGLRLIYYSQIVNDFQKGDIAEGYSVSREKKESFPLTVTSAQKNPTAFYLCASRLRRENEKLFFGSGTQLSVL.

This clone was recorded at least ten times. The J gene is TRBJ2-1, the V gene TRBV4-1; no definite D call. The germline gives CDR1 MGHRA, CDR2 YSYEKL. V was shortened by 0 bases and J by 5 bases, with 5 bases between the two germline ends. This CDR3 has 13 residues. CDR3 loop: CASSQERDNEQFF. The CDR3 bases are TGCGCCAGCAGCCAAGAGAGAGACAATGAGCAGTTCTTC.

The chain recombines TRBV10-2 with TRBJ2-4; D call uncertain. CDR3 length: 17 residues. Germline CDR1 WSHSY, CDR2 SAAADI. Trimming took off 0 bases at V and 0 bases at J, with 12 bases between the two ends. CDR3 nucleotide sequence: TGCGCCAGCAGTGAGTCGTTGGCGGAACTAGCCAAAAACATTCAGTACTTC. This translates into CASSESLAELAKNIQYF.

The genes are TRBV30 and TRBJ2-7, with 7 bases that match TRBD2. CDR3 size: 13 residues. Germline values: CDR1 GTSNPN, CDR2 SVGIG (reference sequence). The V gene end was trimmed by 3 bases and the J gene end by 3 bases; junction bases not matched to a gene: 5. DNA of the CDR3: TGTGCCTGGAGCCGAGGGACTATCTACGAGCAGTACTTC. It encodes CAWSRGTIYEQYF.

The chain couples TRBV3-1 (or the pseudogene TRBV3-2) to TRBJ2-5, with TRBD2 matching over 9 bases. Germline trimming cut 7 bases from V and 1 base from J; bases unmatched to any gene: 10. The germline V gene encodes CDR1 LGHDT and CDR2 YNNKEL (reference sequence). This CDR3 region has 16 residues. In DNA form, the CDR3 reads TGTGCCAGCACCGATCCAGCGGGAGGTCTCCAAGAGACCCAGTACTTC. It encodes CASTDPAGGLQETQYF.

The V call is TRBV3-1 (or the pseudogene TRBV3-2), the J call TRBJ2-1; D possibly corresponds to TRBD2 (6 bases). V was cut by 3 bases and J by 7 bases, with 10 bases left in between. The CDR3 consists of 13 residues. Germline CDR1 and CDR2: LGHDT and YNNKEL (reference sequence). This chain's CDR3 is CASSHPGRNEQFF. Here the CDR3 DNA reads TGTGCCAGCAGCCATCCAGGGAGGAATGAGCAGTTCTTC.

In this sample, this clone turned up once. The chain couples TRBV11-2 to TRBJ2-2, with 8 bases identical to TRBD1. The V gene end was trimmed by 0 bases and the J gene end by 6 bases; junction bases not matched to a gene: 3. Germline V gene lookup returns CDR1 SGHAT and CDR2 FQNNGV. The CDR3 runs to 15 residues. CDR3 sequence: CASSLDDRGAGELFF. The DNA of the CDR3 is TGTGCCAGCAGCTTAGACGACAGGGGAGCCGGGGAGCTGTTTTTT.

V usage is TRBV19 and J usage is TRBJ2-1; 8 positions agree with TRBD2. Germline values: CDR1 LNHDA, CDR2 SQIVND (reference sequence). The length of the CDR3 is 16 residues. Trimming took 4 bases from V and 1 from J; bases not matched to a gene: 6. CDR3 region: CASSRTSGSSYNEQFF. DNA of the CDR3: TGTGCCAGTAGTAGGACCAGCGGGAGTTCCTACAATGAGCAGTTCTTC. The complete variable domain, with remaining parts taken from reference TRBV19 and TRBJ2-1, reads DGGITQSPKYLFRKEGQNVTLSCEQNLNHDAMYWYRQDPGQGLRLIYYSQIVNDFQKGDIAEGYSVSREKKESFPLTVTSAQKNPTAFYLCASSRTSGSSYNEQFFGPGTRLTVL.

The gene calls are TRBV28 and TRBJ2-1; 9 bases fit TRBD2. With V trimmed by 5 bases and J by 0 bases, 5 bases remained unmatched. Germline V gene lookup returns CDR1 MDHEN and CDR2 SYDVKM. This CDR3 has 16 residues. The CDR3 coding sequence is TGTGCCAGCAGTCACAGCGGGAGGAGCTCCTACAATGAGCAGTTCTTC. Translation gives CASSHSGRSSYNEQFF.

As regards this clone: The sample carries other DNA sequences with the same CDR3. The rearrangement uses TRBV30 and TRBJ1-1, with no clear D. There are 14 residues in the CDR3. Trimming cost V 3 bases and J 8 bases, with 19 bases left between them. Germline CDR1 and CDR2: GTSNPN and SVGIG (reference sequence). CDR3 sequence: CAWRRGSRTLEAFF. The CDR3 DNA is TGTGCCTGGAGGCGGGGTTCCAGAACCCTAGAAGCTTTCTTT.

This clone was recorded a few times. The genes are TRBV5-6 and TRBJ2-5, with TRBD1 matching over 8 bases. The germline V gene encodes CDR1 SGHDT and CDR2 YYEEEE. The V and J ends lost 1 base and 4 bases, in that order; junction bases with no gene match: 6. The CDR3 totals 15 residues. CDR3 in amino acids: CASSLRQGKGETQYF. The CDR3, as DNA: TGTGCCAGCAGCTTGAGACAGGGGAAGGGAGAGACCCAGTACTTC.

The V gene is TRBV11-2, the J gene TRBJ1-3, with TRBD1 identical over 9 bases. V shed 5 bases and J 3 bases; nucleotides not matched to a gene: 8. The CDR3 contains 16 residues. The germline CDR1 and CDR2 sequences are SGHAT and FQNNGV. CDR3 loop: CASSTHRGPSGNTIYF. CDR3 coding DNA: TGTGCCAGCAGCACCCACAGGGGGCCAAGTGGAAACACCATATATTTT. The variable domain in full, with the rest retrieved from reference TRBV11-2 and TRBJ1-3, is EAGVAQSPRYKIIEKRQSVAFWCNPISGHATLYWYQQILGQGPKLLIQFQNNGVVDDSQLPKDRFSAERLKGVDSTLKIQPAKLEDSAVYLCASSTHRGPSGNTIYFGEGSWLTVV.

The chain has TRBV10-3 and TRBJ2-1; 11 nucleotides match TRBD2. With 4 bases clipped from V and 5 bases from J, the junction kept 4 bases outside the gene matches. The length of the CDR3 is 15 residues. Germline loops: CDR1 ENHRY, CDR2 SYGVKD. CDR3: CAISGLAGGDNEQFF. For the CDR3, the DNA is TGTGCCATCAGTGGGTTAGCGGGAGGGGACAATGAGCAGTTCTTC.

This clone was observed a handful of times. This chain connects TRBV15 to TRBJ2-2; the D gene is possibly TRBD1 (6 bases). The ends were cut back, 1 base at V and 5 bases at J, with 11 bases in the middle. CDR1 and CDR2 from the germline V gene are LNHNV and YYDKDF (reference sequence). The CDR3 covers 15 residues. CDR3 sequence reads: CATSRGGHGTGELFF. In nucleotides, the CDR3 is TGTGCCACCAGCAGAGGGGGGCATGGTACCGGGGAGCTGTTTTTT.

The chain is built from TRBV24-1 and TRBJ2-2; 11 nucleotides match TRBD2. The CDR3 has 15 residues. The germline V gene encodes CDR1 KGHDR and CDR2 SFDVKD. The ends lost 3 bases at V and 4 bases at J; junction bases unmatched: 0. CDR3 coding DNA: TGTGCCACCAGTGATCTAGCGGGGGGCACCGGGGAGCTGTTTTTT. Translation gives CATSDLAGGTGELFF.